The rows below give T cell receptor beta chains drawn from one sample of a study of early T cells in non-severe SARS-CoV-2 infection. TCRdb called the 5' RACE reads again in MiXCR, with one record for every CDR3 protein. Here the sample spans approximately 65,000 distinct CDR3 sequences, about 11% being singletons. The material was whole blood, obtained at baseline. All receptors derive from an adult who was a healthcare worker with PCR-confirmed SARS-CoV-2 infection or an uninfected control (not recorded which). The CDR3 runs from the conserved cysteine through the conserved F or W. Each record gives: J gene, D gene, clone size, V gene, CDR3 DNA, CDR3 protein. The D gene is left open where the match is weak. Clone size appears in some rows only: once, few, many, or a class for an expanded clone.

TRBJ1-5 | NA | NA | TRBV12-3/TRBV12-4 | TGTGCCAGCAGGGCCACAGGGCTTAGCAATCAGCCCCAGCATTTT | CASRATGLSNQPQHF
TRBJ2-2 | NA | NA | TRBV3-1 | TGTGCCAGCAGCCCCTCGGGGATTCCGAACCCCGGGGAGCTGTTTTTT | CASSPSGIPNPGELFF
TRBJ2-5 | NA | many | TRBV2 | TGTGCCAGCAGTGGGTTGTACCAAGAGACCCAGTACTTC | CASSGLYQETQYF
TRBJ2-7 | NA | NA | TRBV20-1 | TGCAGTGCTAGTATCCCGGGGTCCCTATACGAGCAGTACTTC | CSASIPGSLYEQYF
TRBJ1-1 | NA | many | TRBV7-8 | TGTGCCAGCAGCATTGGACGGATGAACACTGAAGCTTTCTTT | CASSIGRMNTEAFF
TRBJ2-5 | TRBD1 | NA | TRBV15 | TGTGCCACCAGCAGCCCGACAGGGGGTGAAGAGACCCAGTACTTC | CATSSPTGGEETQYF
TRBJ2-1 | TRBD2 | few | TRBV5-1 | TGCGCCAGCAGCTTATCCGGGACTAAACCCCCCGGTGAGCAGTTCTTC | CASSLSGTKPPGEQFF
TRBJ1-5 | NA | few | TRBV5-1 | TGCGCCAGCAGCATGCTTATGGGACAGCCCCAGCATTTT | CASSMLMGQPQHF
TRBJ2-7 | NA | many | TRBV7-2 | TGTGCCAGCAGCCTTCATACCCCCTACGAGCAGTACTTC | CASSLHTPYEQYF
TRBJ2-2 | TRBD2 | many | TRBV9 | TGTGCCAGCAGCGTAGTAGCGGGGGGGCCTGGCGGGGAGCTGTTTTTT | CASSVVAGGPGGELFF
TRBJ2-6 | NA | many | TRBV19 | TGTGCCAGTAGCGCGCGGGCAGGGACAAGCTCTGGGGCCAACGTCCTGACTTTC | CASSARAGTSSGANVLTF
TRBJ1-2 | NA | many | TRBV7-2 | TGTGCCAGCAGCCGACCTTGGACAAACGGGGGCTACACCTTC | CASSRPWTNGGYTF
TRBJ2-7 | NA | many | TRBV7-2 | TGTGCCAGCAGCTTGAGAAGGAAGTCCTACGAGCAGTACTTC | CASSLRRKSYEQYF
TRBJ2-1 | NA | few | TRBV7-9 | TGTGCCAGCAGCTTAACCCCGCGGACGGGACAATTAAATGAGCAGTTCTTC | CASSLTPRTGQLNEQFF
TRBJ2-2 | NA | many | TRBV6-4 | TGTGCCAGCAGTGAAGAGGACACCGGGGAGCTGTTTTTT | CASSEEDTGELFF
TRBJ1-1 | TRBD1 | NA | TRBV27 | TGTGCCACCGGCGAACAGGGGCGGACTGAAGCTTTCTTT | CATGEQGRTEAFF
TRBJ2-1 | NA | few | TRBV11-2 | TGTGCCAGCAGCCCAACCGGGGACGGGCGGGATGAGCAGTTCTTC | CASSPTGDGRDEQFF
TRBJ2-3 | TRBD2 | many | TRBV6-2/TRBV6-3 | TGTGCCAGCATCCGAACCGGGACTAGCGGGGTCACAGATACGCAGTATTTT | CASIRTGTSGVTDTQYF
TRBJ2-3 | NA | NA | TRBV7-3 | TGTGCCAGCAGCCCCACAGGGCTAAAAGATACGCAGTATTTT | CASSPTGLKDTQYF
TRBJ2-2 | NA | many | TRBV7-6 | TGTGCCAGCAGCCTCAGCCGTTGGGGGAACACCGGGGAGCTGTTTTTT | CASSLSRWGNTGELFF
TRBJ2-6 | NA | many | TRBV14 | TGTGCCAGCAGCCACCGGTCTAGCTCTGGGGCCAACGTCCTGACTTTC | CASSHRSSSGANVLTF
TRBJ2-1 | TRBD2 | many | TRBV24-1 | TGTGCCACCAGTGACCCCACTAGCGGGGGGCCCAATGAGCAGTTCTTC | CATSDPTSGGPNEQFF
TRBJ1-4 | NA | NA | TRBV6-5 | TGTGCCAGCAGCAGGGGATCGGATGAAAAACTGTTTTTT | CASSRGSDEKLFF
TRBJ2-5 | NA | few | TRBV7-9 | TGTGCCAGCAGCACCTCACGAGGGACCCAGTACTTC | CASSTSRGTQYF